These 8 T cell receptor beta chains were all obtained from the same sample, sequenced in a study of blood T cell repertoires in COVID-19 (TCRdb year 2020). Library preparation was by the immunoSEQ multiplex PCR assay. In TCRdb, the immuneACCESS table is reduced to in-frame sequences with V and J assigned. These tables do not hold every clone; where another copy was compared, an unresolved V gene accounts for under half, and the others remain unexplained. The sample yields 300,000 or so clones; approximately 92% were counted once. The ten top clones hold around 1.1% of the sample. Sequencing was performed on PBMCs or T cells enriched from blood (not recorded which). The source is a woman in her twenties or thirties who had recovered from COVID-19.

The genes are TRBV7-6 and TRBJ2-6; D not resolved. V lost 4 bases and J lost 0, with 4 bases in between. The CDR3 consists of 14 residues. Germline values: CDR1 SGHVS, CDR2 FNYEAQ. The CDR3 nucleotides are TGTGCCAGCAGCTCTATCTCTGGGGCCAACGTCCTGACTTTC. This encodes CASSSISGANVLTF.

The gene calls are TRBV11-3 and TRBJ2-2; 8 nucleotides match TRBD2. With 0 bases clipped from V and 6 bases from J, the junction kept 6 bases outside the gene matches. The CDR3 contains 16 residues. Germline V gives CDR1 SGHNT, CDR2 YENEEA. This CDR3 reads CASSLDWASGSGELFF. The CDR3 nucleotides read TGTGCCAGCAGCTTAGATTGGGCTAGCGGGTCCGGGGAGCTGTTTTTT.

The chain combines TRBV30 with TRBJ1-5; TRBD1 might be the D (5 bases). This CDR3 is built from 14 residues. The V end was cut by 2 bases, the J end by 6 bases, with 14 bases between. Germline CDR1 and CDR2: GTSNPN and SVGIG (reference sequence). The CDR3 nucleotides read TGTGCCTGGAGTCTGTGGGGGGACGGTCAGCCCCAGCATTTT. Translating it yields CAWSLWGDGQPQHF.

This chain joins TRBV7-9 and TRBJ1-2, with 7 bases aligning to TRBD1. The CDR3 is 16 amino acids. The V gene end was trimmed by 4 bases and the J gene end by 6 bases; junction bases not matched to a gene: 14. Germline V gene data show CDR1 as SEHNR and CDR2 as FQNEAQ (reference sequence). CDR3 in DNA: TGTGCCAGCAGCTCCGCATTCGAACTAGGGGGCCATGGCTACACCTTC. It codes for CASSSAFELGGHGYTF.

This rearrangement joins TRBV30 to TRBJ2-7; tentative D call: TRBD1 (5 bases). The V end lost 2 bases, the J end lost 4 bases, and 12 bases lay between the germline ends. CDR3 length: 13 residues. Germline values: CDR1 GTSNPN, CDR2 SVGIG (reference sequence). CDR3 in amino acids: CAWSTTVSYEQYF. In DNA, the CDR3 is TGTGCCTGGAGTACGACAGTTTCTTACGAGCAGTACTTC. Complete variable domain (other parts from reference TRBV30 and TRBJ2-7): SQTIHQWPATLVQPVGSPLSLECTVEGTSNPNLYWYRQAAGRGLQLLFYSVGIGQISSEVPQNLSASRPQDRQFILSSKKLLLSDSGFYLCAWSTTVSYEQYFGPGTRLTVT.

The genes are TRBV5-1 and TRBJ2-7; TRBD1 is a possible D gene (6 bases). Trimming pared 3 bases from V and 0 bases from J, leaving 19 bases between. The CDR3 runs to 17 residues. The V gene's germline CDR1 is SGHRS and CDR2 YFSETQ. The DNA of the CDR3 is TGCGCCAGCAGCTCTCAGGGCGGACAGATCAGCTCCTACGAGCAGTACTTC. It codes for CASSSQGGQISSYEQYF.

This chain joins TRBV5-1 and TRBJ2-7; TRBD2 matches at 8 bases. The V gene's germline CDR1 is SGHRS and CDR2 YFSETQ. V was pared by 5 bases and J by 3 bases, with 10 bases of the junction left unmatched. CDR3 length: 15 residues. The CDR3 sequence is CASSPLSGSYYEQYF. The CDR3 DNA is TGCGCCAGCAGTCCGCTCAGCGGGAGCTACTACGAGCAGTACTTC. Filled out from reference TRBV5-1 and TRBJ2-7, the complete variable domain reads KAGVTQTPRYLIKTRGQQVTLSCSPISGHRSVSWYQQTPGQGLQFLFEYFSETQRNKGNFPGRFSGRQFSNSRSEMNVSTLELGDSALYLCASSPLSGSYYEQYFGPGTRLTVT.

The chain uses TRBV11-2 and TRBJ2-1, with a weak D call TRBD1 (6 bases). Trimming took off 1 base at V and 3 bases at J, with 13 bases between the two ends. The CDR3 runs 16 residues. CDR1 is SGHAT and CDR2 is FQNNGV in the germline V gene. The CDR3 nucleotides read TGTGCCAGCAGCTTAGTCGAAGGGGGTATCTACAATGAGCAGTTCTTC. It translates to CASSLVEGGIYNEQFF. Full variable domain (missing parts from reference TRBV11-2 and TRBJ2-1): EAGVAQSPRYKIIEKRQSVAFWCNPISGHATLYWYQQILGQGPKLLIQFQNNGVVDDSQLPKDRFSAERLKGVDSTLKIQPAKLEDSAVYLCASSLVEGGIYNEQFFGPGTRLTVL.